The clone carrying this T cell receptor beta chain was detected ten times or more. Time point reported: pre-sensitization, week 0. Treatment here: therapeutic diphenylcyclopropenone sensitization with weekly scalp DPC. These data belong to a study of human T cells and chemical hapten exposure. Study-level information: Patch testing was performed with 0.01% DPC on the upper back, with reading at 6 days.

TCRdb analysed the RACE reads with MiXCR anew, one entry per CDR3 protein. The table has more than 300,000 distinct CDR3 sequences, about 5% seen once; the top ten hold over 7%. The germline CDR1 and CDR2 sequences are MNHNS and SASEGT. The CDR3 has 14 amino acids. V lost 2 bases to trimming and J lost 0 bases, with 6 bases between them. The chain employs TRBV6-1 and TRBJ2-3; D not certain. The TCR originated in a woman aged 18-35 years with alopecia areata. Some clones in this sample may be carry-over from other donors' samples. Sequenced here: whole blood, sampled in connection with sensitization to the hapten diphenylcyclopropenone (DPC). DNA of the CDR3: TGTGCCAGCAGTGAAATGACAAGCACAGATACGCAGTATTTT. Translation: CASSEMTSTDTQYF.